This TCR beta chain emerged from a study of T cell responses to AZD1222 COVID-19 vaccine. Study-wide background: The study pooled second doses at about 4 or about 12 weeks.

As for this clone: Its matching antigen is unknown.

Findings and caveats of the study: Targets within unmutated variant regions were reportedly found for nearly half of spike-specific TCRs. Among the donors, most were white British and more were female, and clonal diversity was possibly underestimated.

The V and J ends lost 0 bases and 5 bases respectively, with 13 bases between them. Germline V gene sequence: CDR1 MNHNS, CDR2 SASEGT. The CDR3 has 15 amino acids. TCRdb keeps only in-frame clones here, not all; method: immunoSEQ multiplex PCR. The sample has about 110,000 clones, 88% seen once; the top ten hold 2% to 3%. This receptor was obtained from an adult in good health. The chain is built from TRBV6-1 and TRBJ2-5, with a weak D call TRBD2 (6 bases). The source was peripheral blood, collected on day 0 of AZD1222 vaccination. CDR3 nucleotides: TGTGCCAGCAGTGAAGCGTCGGGAGCAAGGGAGACCCAGTACTTC. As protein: CASSEASGARETQYF.